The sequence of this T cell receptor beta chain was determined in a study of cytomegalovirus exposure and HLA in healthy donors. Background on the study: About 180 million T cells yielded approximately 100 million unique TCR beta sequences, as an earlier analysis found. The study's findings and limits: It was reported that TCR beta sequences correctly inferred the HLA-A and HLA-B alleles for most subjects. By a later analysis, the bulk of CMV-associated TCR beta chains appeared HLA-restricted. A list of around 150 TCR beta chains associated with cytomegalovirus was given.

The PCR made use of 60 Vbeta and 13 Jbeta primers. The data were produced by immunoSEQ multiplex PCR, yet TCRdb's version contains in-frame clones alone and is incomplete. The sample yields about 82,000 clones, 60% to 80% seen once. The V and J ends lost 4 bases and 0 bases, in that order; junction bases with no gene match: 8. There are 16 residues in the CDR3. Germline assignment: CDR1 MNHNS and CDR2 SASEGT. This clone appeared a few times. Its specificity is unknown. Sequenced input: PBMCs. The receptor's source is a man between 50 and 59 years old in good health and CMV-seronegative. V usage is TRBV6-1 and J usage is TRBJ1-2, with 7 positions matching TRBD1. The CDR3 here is CASSVPTTGANYGYTF. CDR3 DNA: TGTGCCAGCAGTGTCCCTACCACAGGGGCTAACTATGGCTACACCTTC.